The T cell receptor beta chain described here comes from a study of CXCR3-negative and CXCR3-positive naive CD8 T cells. Study-level background: Sequencing brought in approximately 140 million TRB reads altogether, and each library got about 1.5 +/- 0.3 million.

The study's findings and limits: Hydrophobicity was higher for TRB CDR3s found in CXCR3-positive naive cells than in CXCR3-negative naive cells.

Notes on this clonotype: Its antigen is not known.

The libraries of TRB cDNA were constructed through 5' RACE using UMI labels. Each CDR3 protein gets one entry in TCRdb, which reprocessed the 5' RACE reads and gives no DNA. In all, the sample yields 41,000 or so distinct CDR3 sequences. The sequenced material came from naive CXCR3- CD8+ T cells from blood. Stated subset: CD45RO-CCR7+CD27+CD95- naive CD8+ T cells lacking CXCR3 (TNR3-). The TCR sequence derives from a human donor in good health. Some clones in this sample may be carry-over from other donors' samples.

The chain's CDR3 is CASSFASSYEQYF. The chain couples TRBV27 to TRBJ2-7. CDR3 size: 13 residues. Per the germline V gene, CDR1 is MNHEY and CDR2 is SMNVEV (reference sequence).